These 30 T cell receptor beta chains originate from one sample sequenced in a study of cytomegalovirus exposure and HLA in healthy donors. Clones were read by immunoSEQ multiplex PCR, and TCRdb kept only the in-frame ones, dropping some. This sample has 120,000 or so clones, with 85% to 90% found just once. Sample: PBMCs. These receptors originate from a woman aged 18-29 years in good health and CMV-seronegative.

This chain connects TRBV19 to TRBJ2-1, with D perhaps matching TRBD1 (6 bases). This CDR3 has 12 residues. Germline V gives CDR1 LNHDA, CDR2 SQIVND (reference sequence). Trimming shortened V by 4 bases and J by 15 bases, and 16 bases separated the two germline ends. The CDR3 sequence is CASSKETGWWFF. The CDR3 DNA reads as TGTGCCAGTAGTAAGGAGACAGGCTGGTGGTTCTTC.

The J gene is TRBJ2-7, the V gene TRBV11-2; a possible D gene is TRBD2 (6 bases). This CDR3 is built from 14 residues. Trimming removed 3 bases at V and 1 base at J, with 10 bases between. Germline CDR1 is SGHAT and CDR2 is FQNNGV. CDR3 DNA: TGTGCCAGCAGCTTTCGGGGGTTATCCTACGAGCAGTACTTC. As protein: CASSFRGLSYEQYF. The full variable domain, rest sourced from reference TRBV11-2 and TRBJ2-7, is EAGVAQSPRYKIIEKRQSVAFWCNPISGHATLYWYQQILGQGPKLLIQFQNNGVVDDSQLPKDRFSAERLKGVDSTLKIQPAKLEDSAVYLCASSFRGLSYEQYFGPGTRLTVT.

The chain recombines TRBV5-1 with TRBJ2-5, with no clear D. CDR3 length: 15 amino acids. The ends were cut back, 4 bases at V and 1 base at J, with 14 bases in the middle. From germline, CDR1 is SGHRS and CDR2 YFSETQ. The CDR3 region is CASSPFLGSQETQYF. The CDR3 nucleotides are TGCGCCAGCAGCCCGTTCCTTGGTAGCCAAGAGACCCAGTACTTC. Variable domain in full (rest from reference TRBV5-1 and TRBJ2-5): KAGVTQTPRYLIKTRGQQVTLSCSPISGHRSVSWYQQTPGQGLQFLFEYFSETQRNKGNFPGRFSGRQFSNSRSEMNVSTLELGDSALYLCASSPFLGSQETQYFGPGTRLLVL.

This clone was counted once. The V and J genes are TRBV28 and TRBJ2-7, with D possibly being TRBD1 (6 bases). The germline V gene has CDR1 MDHEN and CDR2 SYDVKM. Trimming removed 6 bases at V and 3 bases at J, with 18 bases between. CDR3 size: 15 residues. The CDR3 DNA reads TGTGCCAGCAGCCGTACTTTCCGGGACAACTACGAGCAGTACTTC. Protein: CASSRTFRDNYEQYF. Filled out from reference TRBV28 and TRBJ2-7, the complete variable domain reads DVKVTQSSRYLVKRTGEKVFLECVQDMDHENMFWYRQDPGLGLRLIYFSYDVKMKEKGDIPEGYSVSREKKERFSLILESASTNQTSMYLCASSRTFRDNYEQYFGPGTRLTVT.

This clone was counted once. The V call is TRBV6-1, the J call TRBJ2-2; 7 bases are shared with TRBD1. With V trimmed by 5 bases and J by 3 bases, 3 bases remained unmatched. The CDR3 has 14 residues. Germline-derived CDR1 and CDR2 are MNHNS and SASEGT. The CDR3 loop is CASSLGTDTGELFF. The CDR3 coding sequence is TGTGCCAGCAGTTTGGGGACAGACACCGGGGAGCTGTTTTTT.

The chain is built from TRBV2 and TRBJ2-2; 8 positions match TRBD2. Germline V CDR1 and CDR2: SNHLY, FYNNEI. Trimming removed 8 bases from V and 1 base from J; junction bases left unmatched: 0. This CDR3 comprises 13 residues. CDR3 bases: TGTGCCAGCCGGGGGGGGAACACCGGGGAGCTGTTTTTT. This translates into CASRGGNTGELFF.

This clone is a singleton in its sample. The chain recombines TRBV18 with TRBJ1-1; TRBD1 agrees at 7 bases. The CDR3 sequence is 13 residues long. Trimming at V came to 8 bases and at J to 1 base, leaving 4 bases not matched to a gene. Germline values: CDR1 KGHSH, CDR2 LQKENI. The CDR3 sequence: CASQTGRNTEAFF. The CDR3, as DNA: TGTGCCAGCCAGACAGGGCGGAACACTGAAGCTTTCTTT.

V is TRBV30 and J is TRBJ1-5, with 7 bases identical to TRBD1. This CDR3 contains 14 residues. Germline values: CDR1 GTSNPN, CDR2 SVGIG (reference sequence). J was trimmed by 3 bases and V by 5 bases; bases with no gene match: 7. The CDR3 coding sequence is TGTGCCTGGCAAGAAACAGGGGTCAATCAGCCCCAGCATTTT. Amino acids: CAWQETGVNQPQHF.

In DNA form, the CDR3 reads TGTGCCAGCAACCTAGCGGGGGTTTGGCCCTACGAGCAGTACTTC. This codes for CASNLAGVWPYEQYF. The chain links TRBV28 to TRBJ2-7, with 10 bases matching TRBD2. Germline V gives CDR1 MDHEN, CDR2 SYDVKM. The junction had 8 bases not matched to a gene; V was cut back by 7 bases and J by 2 bases. The CDR3 contains 15 residues.

This rearrangement joins TRBV28 to TRBJ1-2; D is unclear. This CDR3 has 12 amino acids. The germline CDR1 and CDR2 sequences are MDHEN and SYDVKM. Trimming removed 9 bases from V and 6 bases from J, with 14 bases in between. DNA for the CDR3: TGTGCCAGTCAGATAGGAGGTAATGGCTACACCTTC. This encodes CASQIGGNGYTF.

The V and J genes are TRBV5-6 and TRBJ2-3, with TRBD1 identical over 7 bases. V trimming: 0 bases; J trimming: 6 bases; junction bases outside the gene matches: 7. Germline CDR1 and CDR2: SGHDT and YYEEEE. This CDR3 region has 15 residues. CDR3: CASSLAHRGTDTQYF. The CDR3 DNA sequence: TGTGCCAGCAGCTTGGCCCACAGGGGTACGGATACGCAGTATTTT.

This clone is a singleton in its sample. This chain joins TRBV7-7 and TRBJ1-3; unclear D gene. The V end lost 3 bases, the J end lost 2 bases, and 5 bases lay between the germline ends. Germline V lookup: CDR1 SSHAT, CDR2 FNYEAQ (reference sequence). CDR3 length: 13 amino acids. CDR3 nucleotides: TGTGCCAGCAGCTTGAGTACTGGAAACACCATATATTTT. Its translation: CASSLSTGNTIYF.

The chain carries TRBV6-5 and TRBJ2-7, with 8 bases that match TRBD2. From germline, CDR1 is MNHEY and CDR2 SVGAGI. The CDR3 loop spans 12 amino acids. The V and J ends lost 6 bases and 6 bases, in that order; junction bases with no gene match: 4. CDR3 nucleotides: TGTGCCAGCAGAGGGACTAGTTTCGAGCAGTACTTC. It codes for CASRGTSFEQYF.

This chain uses TRBV14 with TRBJ2-1; a weak D match, TRBD1 (5 bases). CDR1 and CDR2 from the germline V gene are SGHDN and FVKESK. The length of the CDR3 is 14 residues. V lost 1 base, J lost 15 bases, and 19 bases lay in between. The CDR3 nucleotides are TGTGCCAGCAGCCAAGGAGGTGCAGGGCGAGTTCCGTTCTTC. It encodes CASSQGGAGRVPFF. Based on the CDR3 plus reference TRBV14 and TRBJ2-1, the full variable domain is EAGVTQFPSHSVIEKGQTVTLRCDPISGHDNLYWYRRVMGKEIKFLLHFVKESKQDESGMPNNRFLAERTGGTYSTLKVQPAELEDSGVYFCASSQGGAGRVPFFGPGTRLTVL.

This clone has only one observation. Its ends do not fully match the called genes, so a read error is possible. The chain recombines TRBV5-6 with TRBJ1-1; a weak D match, TRBD1 (6 bases). This CDR3 is built from 16 residues. Per germline, CDR1 SGHDT and CDR2 YYEEEE. The CDR3 loop is CASRLAGQGSQTEAFF. For the CDR3, the DNA is TGTGCCAGCAGGTTGGCGGGCCAGGGGTCCCAAACTGAAGCTTTCTTT.

This clone was seen only once. This chain links TRBV19 with TRBJ2-7; maybe TRBD1 (5 bases). Germline values: CDR1 LNHDA, CDR2 SQIVND (reference sequence). The CDR3 sequence is 14 residues long. The V and J ends lost 7 bases and 0 bases respectively, with 13 bases between them. CDR3 amino acids: CASTPDSLSYEQYF. The CDR3 nucleotides read TGTGCCAGTACCCCCGACAGCCTCTCCTACGAGCAGTACTTC.

This rearrangement joins TRBV6-1 to TRBJ1-2, with TRBD1 as a possible D gene (6 bases). V was shortened by 6 bases and J by 6 bases, with 17 bases between the two germline ends. CDR3 size: 14 residues. Germline V gives CDR1 MNHNS, CDR2 SASEGT. The CDR3 DNA reads as TGTGCCAGCAGATCTGTTCAGGGGACGGATGGCTACACCTTC. It translates to CASRSVQGTDGYTF.

The chain couples TRBV6-5 to TRBJ2-3; D possibly corresponds to TRBD2 (5 bases). The CDR3 sequence is 14 residues long. Trimming removed 4 bases at V and 4 bases at J, with 12 bases between. Germline loops: CDR1 MNHEY, CDR2 SVGAGI. The CDR3 DNA is TGTGCCAGCAGTTCTCTTTCGGGATCAGATACGCAGTATTTT. It codes for CASSSLSGSDTQYF.

In this sample, this clone turned up once. The chain links TRBV7-9 to TRBJ1-2; 12 bases line up with TRBD1. The CDR3 is 17 residues long. The V and J ends lost 6 bases and 0 bases, in that order; junction bases with no gene match: 8. CDR1 SEHNR and CDR2 FQNEAQ come from the germline V gene (reference sequence). The CDR3 reads CASRPGTGGFTNYGYTF. Written as DNA, the CDR3 is TGTGCCAGCAGACCCGGGACAGGGGGCTTCACTAACTATGGCTACACCTTC.

The V call is TRBV4-1, the J call TRBJ2-3; TRBD2 aligns across 10 bases. The J segment lost 1 base and the V segment lost 1 base, leaving 5 bases of the junction unmatched. Germline V gives CDR1 MGHRA, CDR2 YSYEKL. CDR3 length: 17 amino acids. The CDR3 coding sequence is TGCGCCAGCAGCCAAGGTCTAGCGGGAGCCGGCACAGATACGCAGTATTTT. It yields the protein CASSQGLAGAGTDTQYF.

The chain employs TRBV28 and TRBJ2-7; 10 positions match TRBD2. V shed 4 bases and J 7 bases; nucleotides not matched to a gene: 10. Germline values: CDR1 MDHEN, CDR2 SYDVKM. This CDR3 is built from 15 residues. CDR3 protein: CASSSPLAGVWEQYF. In DNA, the CDR3 is TGTGCCAGCAGTTCCCCCCTAGCGGGAGTGTGGGAGCAGTACTTC. Full variable domain (missing parts from reference TRBV28 and TRBJ2-7): DVKVTQSSRYLVKRTGEKVFLECVQDMDHENMFWYRQDPGLGLRLIYFSYDVKMKEKGDIPEGYSVSREKKERFSLILESASTNQTSMYLCASSSPLAGVWEQYFGPGTRLTVT.

The rearrangement uses TRBV6-1 and TRBJ1-4; 7 nucleotides agree with TRBD1. Germline V gene sequence: CDR1 MNHNS, CDR2 SASEGT. This CDR3 is 15 amino acids long. The trim removed 8 bases at V and 7 bases at J, leaving 13 bases unmatched. The CDR3 here is CASHPGAGGSEKLFF. As DNA, the CDR3 is TGTGCCAGCCACCCTGGGGCAGGGGGAAGTGAAAAACTGTTTTTT.

This clone appeared once. The genes are TRBV18 and TRBJ1-1, with TRBD1 as a possible D gene (6 bases). CDR1 and CDR2 (germline): KGHSH, LQKENI. CDR3 length: 14 amino acids. V dropped 5 bases and J dropped 0 bases, with 10 bases sitting between them. The CDR3 region has the DNA TGTGCCAGCTCATCAGGGGTTTTGAACACTGAAGCTTTCTTT. This codes for CASSSGVLNTEAFF. The whole variable domain, remainder taken from reference TRBV18 and TRBJ1-1, is NAGVMQNPRHLVRRRGQEARLRCSPMKGHSHVYWYRQLPEEGLKFMVYLQKENIIDESGMPKERFSAEFPKEGPSILRIQQVVRGDSAAYFCASSSGVLNTEAFFGQGTRLTVV.

The V call is TRBV27, the J call TRBJ1-5; 11 nucleotides line up with TRBD1. Germline V gives CDR1 MNHEY, CDR2 SMNVEV (reference sequence). This CDR3 comprises 17 residues. Trimming removed 8 bases from V and 6 bases from J; junction bases left unmatched: 15. CDR3 region: CASHLIPPGTGGQPQHF. CDR3 in DNA: TGTGCCAGCCACCTAATTCCCCCAGGGACAGGGGGTCAGCCCCAGCATTTT.

The chain couples TRBV2 to TRBJ2-1; 15 bases agree with TRBD2. There are 15 residues in the CDR3. The V gene end was trimmed by 7 bases and the J gene end by 8 bases; junction bases not matched to a gene: 6. Germline CDR1 SNHLY, CDR2 FYNNEI. CDR3 nucleotide sequence: TGTGCCAGCAAAGGGACTAGCGGGGGGCGAGATGAGCAGTTCTTC. Translated, it gives CASKGTSGGRDEQFF. Using reference TRBV2 and TRBJ2-1 for the parts outside the CDR3, the full variable domain is EPEVTQTPSHQVTQMGQEVILRCVPISNHLYFYWYRQILGQKVEFLVSFYNNEISEKSEIFDDQFSVERPDGSNFTLKIRSTKLEDSAMYFCASKGTSGGRDEQFFGPGTRLTVL.

The chain carries TRBV30 and TRBJ1-1, with D perhaps TRBD1 (5 bases). This CDR3 is built from 16 residues. Looked up from germline, CDR1 is GTSNPN and CDR2 is SVGIG (reference sequence). V lost 4 bases, J lost 0 bases, and 18 bases lay in between. This CDR3 reads CAWKGTGVDMNTEAFF. CDR3 nucleotides: TGTGCCTGGAAGGGTACGGGAGTGGACATGAACACTGAAGCTTTCTTT.

This clone appeared once. The chain joins TRBV7-2 to TRBJ2-7, with D perhaps matching TRBD1 (5 bases). V was cut by 5 bases and J by 5 bases, with 16 bases left in between. In germline, CDR1 is SGHTA, CDR2 FQGNSA. The CDR3 is 14 amino acids. The DNA of the CDR3 is TGTGCCAGCAGCCCCGAGACAGAGGTCGACGAGCAGTACTTC. It is translated as CASSPETEVDEQYF.

V gene TRBV28 combines with J gene TRBJ2-7; D unclear. Per the germline V gene, CDR1 is MDHEN and CDR2 is SYDVKM. This CDR3 is 13 amino acids long. V was cut by 2 bases and J by 3 bases, with 8 bases left in between. The CDR3, as DNA: TGTGCCAGCAGTTTAAGCCCGATCTACGAGCAGTACTTC. The encoded protein is CASSLSPIYEQYF.

There are a few counts of this clone. CDR3 DNA sequence: TGTGCCAGCAGTGAAGTCCCGGGACAGGGAGATACGCAGTATTTT. Translation: CASSEVPGQGDTQYF. The V gene is TRBV6-1, the J gene TRBJ2-3, with 9 bases aligning to TRBD1. CDR3 length equals 15 residues. Germline values: CDR1 MNHNS, CDR2 SASEGT. V dropped 1 base and J dropped 5; count of bases not matched to a gene: 4.

V is TRBV30 and J is TRBJ1-2, with TRBD1 matching over 8 bases. Germline CDR1 is GTSNPN and CDR2 is SVGIG (reference sequence). The CDR3 is 11 residues long. After removal of 1 base from V and 11 bases from J, the junction contained 3 bases not matched to a gene. In DNA form, the CDR3 reads TGTGCCTGGAGTGCCGACAGGGGTTACACCTTC. Translation gives CAWSADRGYTF.